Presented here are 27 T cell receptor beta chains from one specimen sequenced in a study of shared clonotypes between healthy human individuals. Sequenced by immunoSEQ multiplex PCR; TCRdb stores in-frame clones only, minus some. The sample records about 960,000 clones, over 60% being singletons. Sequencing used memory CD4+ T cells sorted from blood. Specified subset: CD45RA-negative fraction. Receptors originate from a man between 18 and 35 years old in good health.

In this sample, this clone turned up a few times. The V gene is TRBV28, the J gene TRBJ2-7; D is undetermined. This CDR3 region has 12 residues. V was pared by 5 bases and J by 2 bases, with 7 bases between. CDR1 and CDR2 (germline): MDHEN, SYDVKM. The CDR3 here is CASSGGPYEQYF. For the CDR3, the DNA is TGTGCCAGCAGTGGTGGCCCCTACGAGCAGTACTTC.

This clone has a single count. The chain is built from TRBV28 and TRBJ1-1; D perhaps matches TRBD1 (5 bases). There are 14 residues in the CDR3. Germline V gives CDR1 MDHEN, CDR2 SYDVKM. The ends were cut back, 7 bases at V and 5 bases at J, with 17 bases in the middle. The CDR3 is CASKGSIFRTEAFF. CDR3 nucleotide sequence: TGTGCCAGCAAGGGGAGTATTTTTAGGACTGAAGCTTTCTTT.

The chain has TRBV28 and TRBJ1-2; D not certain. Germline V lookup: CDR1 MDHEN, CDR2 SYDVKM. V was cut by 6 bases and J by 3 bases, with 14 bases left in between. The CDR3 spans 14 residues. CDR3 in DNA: TGTGCCAGCAGCCCCTCTGAGAGAGACTATGGCTACACCTTC. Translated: CASSPSERDYGYTF.

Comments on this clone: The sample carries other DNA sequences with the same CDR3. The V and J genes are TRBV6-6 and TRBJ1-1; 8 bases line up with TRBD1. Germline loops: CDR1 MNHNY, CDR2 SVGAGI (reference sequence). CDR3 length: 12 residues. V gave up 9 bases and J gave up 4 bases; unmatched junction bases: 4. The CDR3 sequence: CASSTGGTEAFF. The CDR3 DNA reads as TGTGCCAGTAGTACAGGGGGCACTGAAGCTTTCTTT.

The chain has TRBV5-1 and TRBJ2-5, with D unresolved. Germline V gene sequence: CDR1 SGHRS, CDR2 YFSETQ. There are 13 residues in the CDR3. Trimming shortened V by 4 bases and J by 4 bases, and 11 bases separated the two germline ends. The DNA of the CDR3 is TGCGCCAGCAGCCCGTTAGAACGAGAGACCCAGTACTTC. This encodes CASSPLERETQYF. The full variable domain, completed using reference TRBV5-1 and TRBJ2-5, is KAGVTQTPRYLIKTRGQQVTLSCSPISGHRSVSWYQQTPGQGLQFLFEYFSETQRNKGNFPGRFSGRQFSNSRSEMNVSTLELGDSALYLCASSPLERETQYFGPGTRLLVL.

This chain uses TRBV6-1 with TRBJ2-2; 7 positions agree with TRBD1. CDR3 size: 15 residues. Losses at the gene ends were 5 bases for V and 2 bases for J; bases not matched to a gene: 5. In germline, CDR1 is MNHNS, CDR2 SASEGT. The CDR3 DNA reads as TGTGCCAGCAGTCTGACAGGGATAAACACCGGGGAGCTGTTTTTT. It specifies CASSLTGINTGELFF.

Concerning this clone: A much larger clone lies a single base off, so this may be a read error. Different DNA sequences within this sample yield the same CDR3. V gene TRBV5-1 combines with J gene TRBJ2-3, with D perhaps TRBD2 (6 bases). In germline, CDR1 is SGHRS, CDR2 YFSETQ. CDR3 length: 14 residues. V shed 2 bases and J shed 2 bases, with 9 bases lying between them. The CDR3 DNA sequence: TGCGCCAGCAGCTTTAGCGGCCACACAGATACGCAGTATTTT. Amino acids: CASSFSGHTDTQYF.

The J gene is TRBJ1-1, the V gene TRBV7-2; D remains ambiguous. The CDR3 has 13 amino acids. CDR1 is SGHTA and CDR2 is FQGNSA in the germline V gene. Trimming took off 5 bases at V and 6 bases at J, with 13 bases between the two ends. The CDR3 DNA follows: TGTGCCAGCAGCCCAATTGGCAGGTCTGAAGCTTTCTTT. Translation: CASSPIGRSEAFF. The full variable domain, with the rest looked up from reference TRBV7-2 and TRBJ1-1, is GAGVSQSPSNKVTEKGKDVELRCDPISGHTALYWYRQSLGQGLEFLIYFQGNSAPDKSGLPSDRFSAERTGGSVSTLTIQRTQQEDSAVYLCASSPIGRSEAFFGQGTRLTVV.

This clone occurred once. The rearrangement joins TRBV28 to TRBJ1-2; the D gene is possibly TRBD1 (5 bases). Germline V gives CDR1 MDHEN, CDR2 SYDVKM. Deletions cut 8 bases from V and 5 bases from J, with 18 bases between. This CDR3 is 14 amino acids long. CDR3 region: CASGIHRGQYGYTF. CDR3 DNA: TGTGCCAGCGGAATTCACCGGGGCCAATATGGCTACACCTTC.

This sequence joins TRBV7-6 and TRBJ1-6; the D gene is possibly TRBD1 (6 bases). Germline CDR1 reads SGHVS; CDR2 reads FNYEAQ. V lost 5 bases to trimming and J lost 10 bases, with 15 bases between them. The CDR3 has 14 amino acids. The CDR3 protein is CASSQKAGVSPLHF. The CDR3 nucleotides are TGTGCCAGCAGCCAAAAGGCAGGGGTGTCACCCCTCCACTTT.

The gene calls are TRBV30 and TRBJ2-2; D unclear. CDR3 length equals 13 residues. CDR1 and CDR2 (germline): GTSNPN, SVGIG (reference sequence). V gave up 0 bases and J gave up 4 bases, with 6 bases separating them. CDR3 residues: CAWSVGLTGELFF. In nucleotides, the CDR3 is TGTGCCTGGAGTGTTGGCCTCACCGGGGAGCTGTTTTTT.

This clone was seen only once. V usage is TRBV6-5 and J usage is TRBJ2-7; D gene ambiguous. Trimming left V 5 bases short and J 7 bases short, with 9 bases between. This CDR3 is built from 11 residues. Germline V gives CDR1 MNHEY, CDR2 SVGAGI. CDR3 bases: TGTGCCAGCAGTACCCTTGGGGAGCAGTACTTC. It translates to CASSTLGEQYF.

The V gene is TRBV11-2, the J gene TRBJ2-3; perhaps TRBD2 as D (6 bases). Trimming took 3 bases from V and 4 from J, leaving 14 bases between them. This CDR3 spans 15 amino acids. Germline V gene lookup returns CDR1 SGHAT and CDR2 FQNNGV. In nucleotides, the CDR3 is TGTGCCAGCAGCTTTCGGGGCGCTAGCGCAGATACGCAGTATTTT. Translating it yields CASSFRGASADTQYF. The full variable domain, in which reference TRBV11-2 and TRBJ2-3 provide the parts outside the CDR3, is EAGVAQSPRYKIIEKRQSVAFWCNPISGHATLYWYQQILGQGPKLLIQFQNNGVVDDSQLPKDRFSAERLKGVDSTLKIQPAKLEDSAVYLCASSFRGASADTQYFGPGTRLTVL.

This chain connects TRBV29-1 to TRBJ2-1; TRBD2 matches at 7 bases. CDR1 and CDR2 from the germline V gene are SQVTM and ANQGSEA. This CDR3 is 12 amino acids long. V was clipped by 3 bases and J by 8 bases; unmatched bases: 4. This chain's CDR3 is CSVEILADEQFF. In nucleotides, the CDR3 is TGCAGCGTTGAGATTCTAGCGGATGAGCAGTTCTTC.

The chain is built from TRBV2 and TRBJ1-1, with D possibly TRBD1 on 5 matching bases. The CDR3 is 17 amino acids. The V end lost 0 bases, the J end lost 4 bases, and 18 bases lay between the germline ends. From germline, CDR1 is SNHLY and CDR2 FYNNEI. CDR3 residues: CASSEAPYRRGGTEAFF. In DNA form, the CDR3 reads TGTGCCAGCAGTGAAGCGCCGTACAGAAGGGGAGGCACTGAAGCTTTCTTT.

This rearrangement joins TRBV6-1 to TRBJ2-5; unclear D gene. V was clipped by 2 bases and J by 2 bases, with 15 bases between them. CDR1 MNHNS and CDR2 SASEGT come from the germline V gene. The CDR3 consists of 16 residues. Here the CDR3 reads CASSEIGRFGQETQYF. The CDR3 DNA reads TGTGCCAGCAGTGAAATTGGACGTTTCGGGCAAGAGACCCAGTACTTC.

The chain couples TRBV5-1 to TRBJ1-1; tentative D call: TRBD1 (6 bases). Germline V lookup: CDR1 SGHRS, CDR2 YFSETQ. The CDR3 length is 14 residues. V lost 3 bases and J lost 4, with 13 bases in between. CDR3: CASSSQGESTEAFF. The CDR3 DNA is TGCGCCAGCAGCTCACAGGGAGAGAGCACTGAAGCTTTCTTT. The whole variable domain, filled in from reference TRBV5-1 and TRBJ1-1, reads KAGVTQTPRYLIKTRGQQVTLSCSPISGHRSVSWYQQTPGQGLQFLFEYFSETQRNKGNFPGRFSGRQFSNSRSEMNVSTLELGDSALYLCASSSQGESTEAFFGQGTRLTVV.

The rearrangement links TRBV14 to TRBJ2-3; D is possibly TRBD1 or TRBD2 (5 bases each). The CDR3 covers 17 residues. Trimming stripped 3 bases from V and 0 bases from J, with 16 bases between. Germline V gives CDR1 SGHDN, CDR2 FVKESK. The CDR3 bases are TGTGCCAGCAGCCAGACCCCGGGGACGACTAGCACAGATACGCAGTATTTT. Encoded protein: CASSQTPGTTSTDTQYF.

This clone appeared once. This CDR3 reads CASSSGGGRYEQYF. CDR3 sequence (DNA): TGTGCCAGCAGTTCTGGCGGGGGTAGGTACGAGCAGTACTTC. The gene calls are TRBV28 and TRBJ2-7, with TRBD2 matching over 7 bases. The germline gives CDR1 MDHEN, CDR2 SYDVKM. J gave up 4 bases and V 4 bases, and 7 bases lay outside the gene matches. The CDR3 is 14 amino acids.

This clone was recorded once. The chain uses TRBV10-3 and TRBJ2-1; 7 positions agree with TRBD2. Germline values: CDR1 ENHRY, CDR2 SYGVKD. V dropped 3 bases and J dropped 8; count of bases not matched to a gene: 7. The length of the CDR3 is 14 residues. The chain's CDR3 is CAISDSGGGDEQFF. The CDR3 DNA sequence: TGTGCCATCAGTGATTCGGGGGGTGGCGATGAGCAGTTCTTC.

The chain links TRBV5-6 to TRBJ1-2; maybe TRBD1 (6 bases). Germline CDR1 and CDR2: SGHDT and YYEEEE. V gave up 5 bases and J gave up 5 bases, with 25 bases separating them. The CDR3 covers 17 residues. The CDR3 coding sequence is TGTGCCAGCAGTCTTGGGGGCGCCCGGCAGGCTGGGTATGGCTACACCTTC. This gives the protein CASSLGGARQAGYGYTF.

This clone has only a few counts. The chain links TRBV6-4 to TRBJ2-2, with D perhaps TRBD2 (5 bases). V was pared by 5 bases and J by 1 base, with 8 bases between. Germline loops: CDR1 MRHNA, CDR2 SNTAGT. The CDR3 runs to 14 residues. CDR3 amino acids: CASSNRENTGELFF. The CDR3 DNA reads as TGTGCCAGCAGTAACCGGGAGAACACCGGGGAGCTGTTTTTT.

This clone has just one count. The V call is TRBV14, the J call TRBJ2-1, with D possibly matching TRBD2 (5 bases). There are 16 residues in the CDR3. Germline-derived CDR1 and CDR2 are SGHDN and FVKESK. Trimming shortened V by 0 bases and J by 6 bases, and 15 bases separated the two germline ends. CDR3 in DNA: TGTGCCAGCAGCCAAGAGCGGGCAGCCCAACGCAATGAGCAGTTCTTC. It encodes CASSQERAAQRNEQFF.

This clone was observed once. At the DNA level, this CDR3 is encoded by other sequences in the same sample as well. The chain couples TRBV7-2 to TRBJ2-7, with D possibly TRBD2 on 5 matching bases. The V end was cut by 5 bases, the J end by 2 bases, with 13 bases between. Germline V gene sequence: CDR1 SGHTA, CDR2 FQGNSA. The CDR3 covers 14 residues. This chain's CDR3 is CASSPSRGPYEQYF. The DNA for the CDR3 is TGTGCCAGCAGCCCAAGTCGGGGTCCCTACGAGCAGTACTTC. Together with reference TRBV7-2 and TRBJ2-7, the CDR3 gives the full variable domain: GAGVSQSPSNKVTEKGKDVELRCDPISGHTALYWYRQSLGQGLEFLIYFQGNSAPDKSGLPSDRFSAERTGGSVSTLTIQRTQQEDSAVYLCASSPSRGPYEQYFGPGTRLTVT.

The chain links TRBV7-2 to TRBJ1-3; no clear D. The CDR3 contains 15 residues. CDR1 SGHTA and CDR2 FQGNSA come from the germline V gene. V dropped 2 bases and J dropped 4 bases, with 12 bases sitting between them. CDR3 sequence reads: CASSLLPLIGNTIYF. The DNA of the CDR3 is TGTGCCAGCAGCTTACTCCCCCTGATAGGAAACACCATATATTTT.

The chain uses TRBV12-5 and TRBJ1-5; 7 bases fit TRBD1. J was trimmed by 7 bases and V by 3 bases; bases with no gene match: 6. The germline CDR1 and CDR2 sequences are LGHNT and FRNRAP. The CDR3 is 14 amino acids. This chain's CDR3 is CASGFPGGGQPQHF. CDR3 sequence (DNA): TGTGCTAGTGGTTTCCCGGGAGGGGGCCAGCCCCAGCATTTT.

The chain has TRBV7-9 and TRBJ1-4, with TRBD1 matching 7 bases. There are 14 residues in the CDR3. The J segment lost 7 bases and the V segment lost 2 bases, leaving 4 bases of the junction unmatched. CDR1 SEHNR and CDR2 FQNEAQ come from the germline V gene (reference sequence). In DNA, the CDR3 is TGTGCCAGCAGCTTAACCAGGGGGACTGAAAAACTGTTTTTT. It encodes CASSLTRGTEKLFF.